This T cell receptor (beta chain) was profiled in a study of cytomegalovirus exposure and HLA in healthy donors. Turning to this clone: Its antigen is as yet unknown.

The germline gives CDR1 SGHVS, CDR2 FNYEAQ. This CDR3 has 14 residues. Trimming at V came to 5 bases and at J to 8 bases, leaving 5 bases not matched to a gene. The primer mix had 60 Vbeta and 13 Jbeta primers. Clones were sequenced by immunoSEQ multiplex PCR, and TCRdb holds only the in-frame ones, with some missing. This listing includes nearly 200,000 clones. General study findings and limits: Later work found most CMV-associated TCR beta chains apparently HLA-restricted. The study flagged approximately 180 TCR beta chains as cytomegalovirus-associated.

Donors counted as nominally healthy when sampled, yet unrecorded immune exposures were likely. The V call is TRBV7-6, the J call TRBJ1-4, with TRBD1 matching over 10 bases. This sequence was found in a boy between 10 and 17 years old in good health and CMV-seronegative. Sequenced input: PBMCs. The CDR3 coding sequence is TGTGCCAGCAGCCCGGGACAGGGGAGGGAAAAACTGTTTTTT. Protein sequence: CASSPGQGREKLFF.